The 30 T cell receptor beta chains presented below share a single source sample, sequenced in a study of technical replicates of blood from a few donors. Measured with immunoSEQ multiplex PCR; TCRdb has only the in-frame clones, and not every one. In the table there are about 68,000 clones, roughly 97% of which are singletons. Material for sequencing was T cells isolated from PBMCs. Receptor source: a human donor in good health.

A single count supports this clone. J is TRBJ2-7 and V is TRBV19; D perhaps matches TRBD2 (6 bases). The CDR3 is 14 amino acids. With 3 bases removed from V and 5 bases from J, the gap between germline ends came to 14 bases. Germline CDR1 is LNHDA and CDR2 is SQIVND (reference sequence). The DNA for the CDR3 is TGTGCCAGTAGTATGCCCGGGGGAGGTAACGAGCAGTACTTC. Its translation: CASSMPGGGNEQYF.

The chain is built from TRBV7-8 and TRBJ2-3; 10 nucleotides agree with TRBD2. Trimming cost V 0 bases and J 4 bases; bases outside gene matches: 7. The CDR3 is 17 residues long. Germline V gene lookup returns CDR1 SGHVS and CDR2 FQNEAQ. The DNA of the CDR3 is TGTGCCAGCAGCTTAGCTAGCGGGAGGTTGGGCCCAGATACGCAGTATTTT. It yields the protein CASSLASGRLGPDTQYF.

The rearrangement uses TRBV5-4 and TRBJ1-2; perhaps TRBD1 as D (5 bases). The CDR3 totals 12 residues. Germline V gene lookup returns CDR1 SGHNT and CDR2 YYREEE (reference sequence). Trimming pared 4 bases from V and 3 bases from J, leaving 7 bases between. CDR3 nucleotides: TGTGCCAGCAGCCCGGGGGACTATGGCTACACCTTC. Translation: CASSPGDYGYTF.

This chain links TRBV20-1 with TRBJ2-1; no definite D call. The CDR3 totals 10 residues. Trimming shortened V by 5 bases and J by 6 bases, and 5 bases separated the two germline ends. Germline V gene sequence: CDR1 DFQATT, CDR2 SNEGSKA (reference sequence). The CDR3 coding sequence is TGCAGTGCTCCTCGCAATGAGCAGTTCTTC. Encoded protein: CSAPRNEQFF.

The chain has TRBV6-1 and TRBJ1-2; no clear D. Germline V lookup: CDR1 MNHNS, CDR2 SASEGT. Between the trimmed V and J ends, which lost 6 bases and 2 bases, there was a span of 10 bases. This CDR3 has 13 amino acids. CDR3 protein: CASRKAGNYGYTF. In nucleotides, the CDR3 is TGTGCCAGCAGAAAGGCCGGGAACTATGGCTACACCTTC.

V gene TRBV13 combines with J gene TRBJ1-2, with D possibly matching TRBD1 (6 bases). The V gene lost 1 base and the J gene lost 3 bases, with 6 bases spanning the gap. Per the germline V gene, CDR1 is PRHDT and CDR2 is FYEKMQ (reference sequence). This CDR3 contains 13 residues. The CDR3: CASSLDRDYGYTF. As DNA, the CDR3 is TGTGCCAGCAGCTTAGACAGGGACTATGGCTACACCTTC.

The chain links TRBV10-2 to TRBJ1-5; the D gene is possibly TRBD1 (6 bases). V lost 3 bases, J lost 4 bases, and 13 bases lay in between. Germline values: CDR1 WSHSY, CDR2 SAAADI. CDR3 size: 15 residues. The CDR3 nucleotides read TGCGCCAGCAGTGAAGTGGACAGAATTAATCAGCCCCAGCATTTT. Its translation is CASSEVDRINQPQHF.

The rearrangement links TRBV7-3 to TRBJ1-2; D is unresolved. V was pared by 2 bases and J by 8 bases, with 12 bases between. This CDR3 spans 13 amino acids. CDR1 and CDR2 (germline): SGHTA, FQGTGA. This CDR3 is CASSLFHTGGYTF. The CDR3 DNA follows: TGTGCCAGCAGCTTATTCCACACCGGGGGCTACACCTTC.

In its sample, this clone was seen once. The chain recombines TRBV5-4 with TRBJ2-7; 10 bases agree with TRBD1. Germline CDR1 and CDR2: SGHNT and YYREEE (reference sequence). V trimming: 4 bases; J trimming: 2 bases; junction bases outside the gene matches: 3. The CDR3 totals 14 residues. The CDR3 DNA follows: TGTGCCAGCAGCCACGGGACAGGGGCCTACGAGCAGTACTTC. This translates into CASSHGTGAYEQYF.

The chain is built from TRBV6-1 and TRBJ2-7; 13 positions agree with TRBD2. There are 15 residues in the CDR3. Germline CDR1 and CDR2: MNHNS and SASEGT. Losses at the gene ends were 3 bases for V and 2 bases for J; bases not matched to a gene: 1. CDR3 DNA: TGTGCCAGCAGTGAGACTAGCGGGAGGACCTACGAGCAGTACTTC. Protein product: CASSETSGRTYEQYF.

The chain combines TRBV27 with TRBJ2-7; the match to TRBD2 covers 10 bases. J lost 3 bases, V lost 6 bases, and 2 bases had no gene match. This CDR3 has 13 amino acids. Germline assignment: CDR1 MNHEY and CDR2 SMNVEV (reference sequence). For the CDR3, the DNA is TGTGCCAGCAGAGGACTAGCGGACTACGAGCAGTACTTC. Its protein is CASRGLADYEQYF.

The chain's CDR3 is CASSLGGYGTGELFF. The CDR3 bases are TGTGCCAGCAGCTTAGGAGGTTACGGCACCGGGGAGCTGTTTTTT. The V gene is TRBV7-3, the J gene TRBJ2-2; perhaps TRBD2 as D (5 bases). V was cut by 2 bases and J by 4 bases, with 11 bases left in between. Germline CDR1 and CDR2: SGHTA and FQGTGA. The CDR3 length is 15 residues.

This clone was seen a single time. V usage is TRBV29-1 and J usage is TRBJ2-3, with 13 nucleotides matching TRBD2. CDR1 and CDR2 from the germline V gene are SQVTM and ANQGSEA. This CDR3 has 15 residues. The trim removed 5 bases at V and 4 bases at J, leaving 6 bases unmatched. The DNA of the CDR3 is TGCAGCGTTAGCGGACTAGCGGGAGTCCCAGATACGCAGTATTTT. Amino acid sequence: CSVSGLAGVPDTQYF.

The chain recombines TRBV9 with TRBJ2-7; D might be TRBD2 (5 bases). V dropped 4 bases and J dropped 6 bases, with 17 bases sitting between them. CDR1 and CDR2 (germline): SGDLS, YYNGEE. This CDR3 contains 14 residues. The CDR3 here is CASSTGFSASEQYF. The CDR3 DNA reads TGTGCCAGCAGCACGGGATTTTCTGCTTCCGAGCAGTACTTC.

The V gene is TRBV4-3, the J gene TRBJ1-2; D is unclear. Germline V gene sequence: CDR1 LGHNA, CDR2 YSLEER. This CDR3 has 16 amino acids. V lost 0 bases and J 2 bases, leaving 13 bases between the germline ends. The CDR3 DNA reads TGCGCCAGCAGCCAAGATTACGGGTGGCAGAACTATGGCTACACCTTC. Residues: CASSQDYGWQNYGYTF.

The chain links TRBV6-5 to TRBJ1-1; D may be TRBD1 (5 bases). Trimming stripped 4 bases from V and 5 bases from J, with 8 bases between. The CDR3 is 12 amino acids. Germline loops: CDR1 MNHEY, CDR2 SVGAGI. The CDR3 coding sequence is TGTGCCAGCAGTTTCAGGGATACTGAAGCTTTCTTT. It yields the protein CASSFRDTEAFF.

The V and J genes are TRBV5-5 and TRBJ2-7, with 7 bases aligning to TRBD2. With V trimmed by 5 bases and J by 3 bases, 8 bases remained unmatched. This CDR3 has 14 amino acids. Germline CDR1 reads SGHKS; CDR2 reads YYEKEE (reference sequence). The CDR3 reads CASSGGRGIYEQYF. CDR3 nucleotides: TGTGCCAGCAGTGGGGGGAGGGGAATCTACGAGCAGTACTTC.

V and J are TRBV6-1 and TRBJ1-2; 12 bases align to TRBD1. Germline CDR1 MNHNS, CDR2 SASEGT. The CDR3 extends over 14 amino acids. The ends lost 3 bases at V and 7 bases at J; junction bases unmatched: 3. CDR3 DNA: TGTGCCAGCAGTGATCGGGACAGGGGGCCTGGCTACACCTTC. It codes for CASSDRDRGPGYTF.

This rearrangement joins TRBV28 to TRBJ1-5; 12 positions match TRBD1. Germline CDR1 MDHEN, CDR2 SYDVKM. Losses at the gene ends were 3 bases for V and 3 bases for J; bases not matched to a gene: 6. The CDR3 is made up of 17 amino acids. CDR3 sequence reads: CASSFSGTGGVNQPQHF. The CDR3 nucleotides read TGTGCCAGCAGTTTCTCCGGGACAGGGGGCGTCAATCAGCCCCAGCATTTT. Complete variable domain (other parts from reference TRBV28 and TRBJ1-5): DVKVTQSSRYLVKRTGEKVFLECVQDMDHENMFWYRQDPGLGLRLIYFSYDVKMKEKGDIPEGYSVSREKKERFSLILESASTNQTSMYLCASSFSGTGGVNQPQHFGDGTRLSIL.

The chain carries TRBV7-8 and TRBJ2-1, with TRBD1 as a possible D gene (6 bases). Germline-derived CDR1 and CDR2 are SGHVS and FQNEAQ. CDR3 length: 10 amino acids. Trimming stripped 11 bases from V and 9 bases from J, with 11 bases between. The chain's CDR3 is CAEQGSEQFF. CDR3 DNA: TGTGCCGAGCAGGGGAGTGAGCAGTTCTTC.

V is TRBV9 and J is TRBJ2-2; D not resolved. Per germline, CDR1 SGDLS and CDR2 YYNGEE. V was pared by 3 bases and J by 1 base, with 7 bases between. This CDR3 region has 14 residues. Here the CDR3 DNA reads TGTGCCAGCAGCGATGACTGGAACACCGGGGAGCTGTTTTTT. This sequence encodes CASSDDWNTGELFF. The full variable domain, with the rest looked up from reference TRBV9 and TRBJ2-2, is DSGVTQTPKHLITATGQRVTLRCSPRSGDLSVYWYQQSLDQGLQFLIQYYNGEERAKGNILERFSAQQFPDLHSELNLSSLELGDSALYFCASSDDWNTGELFFGEGSRLTVL.

The DNA for the CDR3 is TGCGCCAGCAGCTTGGACGGGACAGGGGAAGAGACCCAGTACTTC. Amino acids: CASSLDGTGEETQYF. This sequence joins TRBV5-1 and TRBJ2-5; 10 bases align to TRBD1. The germline V gene encodes CDR1 SGHRS and CDR2 YFSETQ. The CDR3 contains 15 residues. After removal of 0 bases from V and 3 bases from J, the junction contained 2 bases not matched to a gene.

The chain employs TRBV5-6 and TRBJ2-7, with TRBD1 identical over 11 bases. V lost 7 bases to trimming and J lost 1 base; unmatched junction nucleotides: 4. There are 14 residues in the CDR3. CDR1 and CDR2 from the germline V gene are SGHDT and YYEEEE. This CDR3 reads CASGGTGGSYEQYF. DNA for the CDR3: TGTGCCAGCGGGGGGACAGGGGGTTCCTACGAGCAGTACTTC.

The chain couples TRBV7-9 to TRBJ2-2; 9 bases align to TRBD1. This CDR3 contains 16 residues. After removal of 5 bases from V and 7 bases from J, the junction contained 11 bases not matched to a gene. Looked up from germline, CDR1 is SEHNR and CDR2 is FQNEAQ (reference sequence). CDR3 loop: CASSPLNRGRGGELFF. Here the CDR3 DNA reads TGTGCCAGCAGCCCCTTAAACAGGGGGCGAGGCGGGGAGCTGTTTTTT.

The gene calls are TRBV10-3 and TRBJ2-7; a possible D gene is TRBD1 (5 bases). V gave up 8 bases and J gave up 0 bases, with 17 bases separating them. The germline gives CDR1 ENHRY, CDR2 SYGVKD. CDR3 size: 15 residues. CDR3 residues: CAIGQGVGSSYEQYF. CDR3 bases: TGTGCCATCGGCCAAGGGGTTGGAAGCTCCTACGAGCAGTACTTC.

The chain links TRBV2 to TRBJ2-7, with 11 bases that match TRBD1. This CDR3 has 14 amino acids. The V gene's germline CDR1 is SNHLY and CDR2 FYNNEI. The V gene end was trimmed by 6 bases and the J gene end by 5 bases; junction bases not matched to a gene: 6. The CDR3 coding sequence is TGTGCCAGCAGGACCGGGACAGGGGGTAACGAGCAGTACTTC. Amino acid sequence: CASRTGTGGNEQYF. The complete variable domain, with remaining parts taken from reference TRBV2 and TRBJ2-7, reads EPEVTQTPSHQVTQMGQEVILRCVPISNHLYFYWYRQILGQKVEFLVSFYNNEISEKSEIFDDQFSVERPDGSNFTLKIRSTKLEDSAMYFCASRTGTGGNEQYFGPGTRLTVT.

The V gene is TRBV28, the J gene TRBJ1-1, with 10 bases identical to TRBD1. Trimming cost V 3 bases and J 1 base; bases outside gene matches: 8. CDR3 length: 17 residues. Germline V lookup: CDR1 MDHEN, CDR2 SYDVKM. The CDR3 here is CASSFPTGGAGNTEAFF. The CDR3 nucleotides are TGTGCCAGCAGTTTCCCGACAGGGGGCGCGGGGAACACTGAAGCTTTCTTT.

This sequence joins TRBV19 and TRBJ1-2, with D uncertain. Germline V gene data show CDR1 as LNHDA and CDR2 as SQIVND (reference sequence). CDR3 size: 10 residues. Trimming left V 8 bases short and J 4 bases short, with 5 bases between. Here the CDR3 reads CASAGYGYTF. The DNA for the CDR3 is TGTGCCAGTGCCGGCTATGGCTACACCTTC. Using reference TRBV19 and TRBJ1-2 for the parts outside the CDR3, the full variable domain is DGGITQSPKYLFRKEGQNVTLSCEQNLNHDAMYWYRQDPGQGLRLIYYSQIVNDFQKGDIAEGYSVSREKKESFPLTVTSAQKNPTAFYLCASAGYGYTFGSGTRLTVV.

The rearrangement uses TRBV10-3 and TRBJ2-3, with 8 positions matching TRBD2. CDR1 and CDR2 from the germline V gene are ENHRY and SYGVKD. The V gene end was trimmed by 10 bases and the J gene end by 1 base; junction bases not matched to a gene: 13. The CDR3 is made up of 16 amino acids. CDR3 sequence (DNA): TGTGCCACCCTCAGCGGGAGTGACGATGGCACAGATACGCAGTATTTT. Its protein is CATLSGSDDGTDTQYF.

The chain has TRBV30 and TRBJ2-2; TRBD1 is a possible D gene (5 bases). The CDR3 runs 16 residues. Germline V gene data show CDR1 as GTSNPN and CDR2 as SVGIG (reference sequence). Between the trimmed V and J ends, which lost 1 base and 4 bases, there was a span of 16 bases. CDR3 protein: CAWSEGALLGTGELFF. In DNA, the CDR3 is TGTGCCTGGAGTGAAGGGGCCCTCCTCGGCACCGGGGAGCTGTTTTTT.